This T cell receptor (beta chain) was recovered during a study of cytomegalovirus exposure and HLA in healthy donors. Whole-study results and caveats: Trimming of TCR beta V- and J-genes showed a link, identified in a later analysis, to a missense DCLRE1C variant.

Germline lookup yields CDR1 ENHRY and CDR2 SYGVKD. The V gene end was trimmed by 3 bases and the J gene end by 5 bases; junction bases not matched to a gene: 5. This CDR3 is built from 16 residues. Notes on this clone: Its matching antigen is unknown.

The PCR used 60 Vbeta and 13 Jbeta primers. The protocol was immunoSEQ multiplex PCR, while the TCRdb copy is restricted to in-frame clones and leaves out a portion. This sample carries over 100,000 clones, about 79% of them seen once, and the ten largest clones take roughly 6%. The sequenced sample consisted of PBMCs. This clonotype originated in a man aged 55 to 70 in good health and CMV-seropositive. This rearrangement joins TRBV10-3 to TRBJ2-1; TRBD2 matches 12 bases. CDR3 DNA sequence: TGTGCCATCAGTGACCCTAGCGGGGGGGCAAACAATGAGCAGTTCTTC. It encodes CAISDPSGGANNEQFF.